This T cell receptor beta chain derives from a study of T-cell memory formation after mild COVID-19 (dated by TCRdb to about 2021). The study in broad terms: TCR sequence clusters from the two donors were largely donor specific. Longitudinal TCRalpha and TCRbeta repertoire sequencing tracked T-cell clones expanding and contracting after mild COVID-19 in a couple of donors. The cohort was made up of two young adult volunteers, one female and one male, who were previously healthy.

The sample was run on an Illumina NovaSeq 6000. cDNA libraries for TCRalpha and TCRbeta were prepared by 5'RACE using constant-segment primers, with sample barcodes and unique molecular identifiers added. Trizol reagent was used to extract RNA from every sample. Library amplification was performed in two PCR steps, and a second sample barcode and Illumina TruSeq adapters were introduced in the second step. Sequencing of libraries was performed on an Illumina NovaSeq with 2 x 150 bp paired-end reads. The authors processed their data as follows. With migec v1.2.7, reads were demultiplexed and then collapsed into UMI-guided consensus sequences. Using mixcr v2.1.11, UMI consensuses were aligned to TRA and TRB V and J templates and then assembled into clonotypes. Expanded or contracted clonotypes were those called significant by both edgeR and NoisET, with noise models trained on biological replicates. For edgeR calls, a false discovery rate-adjusted p below 0.01 and a log2 fold-change threshold of 1 were applied. PCA with hierarchical clustering of max-normalized trajectories of the 1000 most abundant clonotypes was used as exploratory dynamics analysis. The CD4 or CD8 phenotype of responding clones was assigned using the separately sequenced CD4+ and CD8+ repertoires. TCRdb reworked the public reads: Q25 trimming with fastp, MiXCR clone assembly, productive beta chains retained. Merged by CDR3 protein, the rows form single entries marked with the most common genes and DNA. The V and J calls come from TCRdb's annotation, not from the publication. Here the sample has around 82,000 distinct CDR3 sequences; roughly 13% occur a single time. The ten biggest clones cover roughly 40% of the sample.

In this sample, this clonotype turned up a few times. The clone's antigen remains unknown. One base away there is no much larger clone; base qualities are not given. Ficoll-Paque density gradient centrifugation was the method used to isolate PBMCs. Beyond this particular receptor, the publication reports: From day 15 to 85, contracting clones showed balanced CD4/CD8 phenotypes, whereas a second wave of clones that expanded from day 15 to 37 leaned towards CD4+. SARS-CoV-2 specificity of the second-wave clones peaking on day 37 was not confirmed. The study included only a couple of mild cases, and larger cohorts that include severe cases with pre-infection samples were judged to be necessary. Contracting CD4+ clones appeared mostly in the CM and EM memory subsets, whereas CD8+ clones were enriched in EMRA. Some responding clones were detected in pre-infection memory, which suggested that pre-existing cross-reactive memory T cells had joined the SARS-CoV-2 response.

The germline V gene sets CDR1 to MGHRA and CDR2 to YSYEKL. The CDR3 contains 17 residues, cysteine and phenylalanine counted. Solely the CDR3 DNA is kept, with 51 bases framed from the first base. V is trimmed back by 0 bases and J by 6 bases, and the junction contains 10 bases that no gene match accounts for. The receptor comes from a man younger than 35 who had mild COVID-19 (a few samples of this study predate the infection). The sample titles of this study are shuffled in the database, so cell type and time point are left out; the donor was told from shared clones. Sample: PBMCs or a T cell subset sorted from them (not recorded which). The rearrangement joined TRBV4-1 to TRBJ2-2; TRBD1 lines up with 7 middle nucleotides. The CDR3 reads CASSQEQQGFSAGELFF. The DNA reads TGCGCCAGCAGCCAAGAGCAACAGGGGTTCTCCGCCGGGGAGCTGTTTTTT.